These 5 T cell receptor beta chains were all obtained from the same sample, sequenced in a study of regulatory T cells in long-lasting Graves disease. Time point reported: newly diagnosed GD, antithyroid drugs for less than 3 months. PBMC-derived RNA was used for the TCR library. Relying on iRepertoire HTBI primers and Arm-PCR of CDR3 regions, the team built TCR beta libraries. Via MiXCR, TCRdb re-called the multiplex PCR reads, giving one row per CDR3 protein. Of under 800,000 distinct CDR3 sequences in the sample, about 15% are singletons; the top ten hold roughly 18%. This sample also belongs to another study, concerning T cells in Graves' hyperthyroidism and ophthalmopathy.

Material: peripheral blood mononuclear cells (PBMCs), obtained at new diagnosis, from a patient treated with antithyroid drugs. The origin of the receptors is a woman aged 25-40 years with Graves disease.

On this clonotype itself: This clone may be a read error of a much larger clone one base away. The CDR3 DNA is TGTGCCAACAGGGACTACGAGCAGTACTTC. Its translation: CANRDYEQYF. The chain recombines TRBV2 with TRBJ2-7, with D possibly being TRBD1 (6 bases). Per the germline V gene, CDR1 is SNHLY and CDR2 is FYNNEI. The CDR3 consists of 10 residues. Trimming stripped 10 bases from V and 3 bases from J, with 7 bases between.

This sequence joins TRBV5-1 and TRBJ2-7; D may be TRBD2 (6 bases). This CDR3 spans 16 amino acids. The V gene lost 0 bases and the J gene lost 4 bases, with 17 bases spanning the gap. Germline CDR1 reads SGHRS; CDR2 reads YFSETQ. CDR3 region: CASSLAAASEGYEQYF. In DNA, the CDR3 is TGCGCCAGCAGCTTGGCCGCGGCTAGCGAAGGGTACGAGCAGTACTTC.

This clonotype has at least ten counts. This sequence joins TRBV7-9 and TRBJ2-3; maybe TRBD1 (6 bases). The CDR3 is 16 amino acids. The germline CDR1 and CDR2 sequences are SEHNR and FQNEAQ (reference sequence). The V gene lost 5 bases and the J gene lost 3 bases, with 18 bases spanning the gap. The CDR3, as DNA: TGTGCCAGCAGCCACCATGGGGGCGCGTCGACAGATACGCAGTATTTT. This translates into CASSHHGGASTDTQYF.

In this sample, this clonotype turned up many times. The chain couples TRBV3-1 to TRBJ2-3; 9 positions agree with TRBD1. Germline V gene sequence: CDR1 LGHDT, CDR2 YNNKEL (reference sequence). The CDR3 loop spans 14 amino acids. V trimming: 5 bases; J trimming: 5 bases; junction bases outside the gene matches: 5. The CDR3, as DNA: TGTGCCAGCAGCTGGACAGGGGCTGTAGATACGCAGTATTTT. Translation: CASSWTGAVDTQYF.

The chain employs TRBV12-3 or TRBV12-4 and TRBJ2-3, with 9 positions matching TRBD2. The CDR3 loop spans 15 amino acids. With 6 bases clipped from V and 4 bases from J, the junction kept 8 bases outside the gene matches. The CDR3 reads CASRDLGTSSDTQYF. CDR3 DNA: TGTGCCAGCAGAGACCTCGGGACTAGCTCAGATACGCAGTATTTT.